Below are 3 T cell receptor beta chains sequenced from a single sample in a study of T cell responses to AZD1222 COVID-19 vaccine. Generated by immunoSEQ multiplex PCR, the TCRdb table keeps only in-frame clones and is missing some. The sample records about 100,000 clones, around 90% being singletons. Sequences were derived from peripheral blood, sampled on day 0 of AZD1222 vaccination. The receptors come from an adult in good health.

The gene calls are TRBV7-9 and TRBJ1-2, with D hard to call. Germline V gives CDR1 SEHNR, CDR2 FQNEAQ (reference sequence). V was trimmed by 1 base and J by 8 bases, leaving 14 bases between them. This CDR3 has 14 amino acids. CDR3 in DNA: TGTGCCAGCAGCTTAGATATGCCAGGAGGAGGCTACACCTTC. Amino acid sequence: CASSLDMPGGGYTF.

The chain joins TRBV28 to TRBJ1-3; D may be TRBD1 (6 bases). V shed 6 bases and J shed 0 bases, with 12 bases lying between them. The CDR3 extends over 15 amino acids. Germline V gene sequence: CDR1 MDHEN, CDR2 SYDVKM. DNA of the CDR3: TGTGCCAGCAGCCTGAACAGGGCCTCTGGAAACACCATATATTTT. The encoded protein is CASSLNRASGNTIYF.

This rearrangement joins TRBV6-1 to TRBJ1-1; a possible D gene is TRBD1 (5 bases). Germline CDR1 reads MNHNS; CDR2 reads SASEGT. Trimming took 1 base from V and 9 from J, leaving 12 bases between them. The CDR3 runs 13 residues. The CDR3 DNA reads as TGTGCCAGCAGTGAAGAGGTGCAGGGTAAAGCTTTCTTT. Translating it yields CASSEEVQGKAFF.